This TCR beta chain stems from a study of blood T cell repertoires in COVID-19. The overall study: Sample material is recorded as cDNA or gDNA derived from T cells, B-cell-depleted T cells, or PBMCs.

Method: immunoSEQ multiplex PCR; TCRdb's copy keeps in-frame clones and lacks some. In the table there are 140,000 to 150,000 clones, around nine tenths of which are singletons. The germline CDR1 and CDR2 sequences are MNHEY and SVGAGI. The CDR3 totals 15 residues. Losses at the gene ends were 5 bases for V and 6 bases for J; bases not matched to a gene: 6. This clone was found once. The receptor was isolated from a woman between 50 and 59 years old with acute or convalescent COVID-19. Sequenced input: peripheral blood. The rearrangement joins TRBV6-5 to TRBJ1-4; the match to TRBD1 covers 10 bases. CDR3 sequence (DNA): TGTGCCAGCAGTCGGCCCGGGACAGGGGATGAAAAACTGTTTTTT. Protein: CASSRPGTGDEKLFF.